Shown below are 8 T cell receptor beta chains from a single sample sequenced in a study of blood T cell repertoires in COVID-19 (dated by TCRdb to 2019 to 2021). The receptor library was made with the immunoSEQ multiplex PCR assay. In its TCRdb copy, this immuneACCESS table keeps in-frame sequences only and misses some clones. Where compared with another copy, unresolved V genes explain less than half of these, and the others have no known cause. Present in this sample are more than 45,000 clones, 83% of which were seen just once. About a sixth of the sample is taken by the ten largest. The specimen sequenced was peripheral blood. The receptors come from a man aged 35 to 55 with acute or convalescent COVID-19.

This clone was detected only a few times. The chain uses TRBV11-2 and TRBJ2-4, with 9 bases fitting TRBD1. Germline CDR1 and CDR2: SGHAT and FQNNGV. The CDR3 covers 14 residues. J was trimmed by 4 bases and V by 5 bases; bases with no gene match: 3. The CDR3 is CASSIGTGKNIQYF. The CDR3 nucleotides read TGTGCCAGCAGCATCGGGACAGGGAAAAACATTCAGTACTTC.

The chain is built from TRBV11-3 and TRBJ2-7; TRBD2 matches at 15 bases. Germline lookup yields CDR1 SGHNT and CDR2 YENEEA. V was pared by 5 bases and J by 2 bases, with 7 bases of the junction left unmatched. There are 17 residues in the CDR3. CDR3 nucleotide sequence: TGTGCCAGCAGCGCCCGGACTAGCGGGAGGGTTCCCTACGAGCAGTACTTC. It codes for CASSARTSGRVPYEQYF.

CDR3 sequence reads: CASSLPGGTSGNEQYF. In DNA form, the CDR3 reads TGTGCCAGCAGCCTCCCAGGGGGGACTAGCGGGAATGAGCAGTACTTC. The V and J genes are TRBV4-2 and TRBJ2-7; 13 nucleotides line up with TRBD2. The germline V gene encodes CDR1 LGHNA and CDR2 YNFKEQ. The CDR3 runs to 16 residues. The V gene end was trimmed by 4 bases and the J gene end by 7 bases; junction bases not matched to a gene: 10.

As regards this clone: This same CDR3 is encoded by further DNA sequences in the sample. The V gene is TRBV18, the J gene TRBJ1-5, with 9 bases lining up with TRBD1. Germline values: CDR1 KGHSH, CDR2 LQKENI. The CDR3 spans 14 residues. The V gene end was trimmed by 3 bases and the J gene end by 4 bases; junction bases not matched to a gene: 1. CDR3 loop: CASSPGTGNQPQHF. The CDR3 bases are TGTGCCAGCTCACCCGGGACAGGGAATCAGCCCCAGCATTTT.

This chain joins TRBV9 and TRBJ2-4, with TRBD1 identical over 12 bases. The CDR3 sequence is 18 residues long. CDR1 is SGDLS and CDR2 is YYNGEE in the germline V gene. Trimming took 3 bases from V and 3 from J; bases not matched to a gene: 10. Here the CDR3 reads CASSDPRDRGLNKNIQYF. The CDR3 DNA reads TGTGCCAGCAGCGATCCCCGGGACAGGGGGCTGAACAAAAACATTCAGTACTTC.

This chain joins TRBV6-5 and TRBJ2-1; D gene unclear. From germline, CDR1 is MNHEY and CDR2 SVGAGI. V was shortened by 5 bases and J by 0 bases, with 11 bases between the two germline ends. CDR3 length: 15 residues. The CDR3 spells CASSHDSSSYNEQFF. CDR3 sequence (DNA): TGTGCCAGCAGTCACGATAGTAGCTCCTACAATGAGCAGTTCTTC.

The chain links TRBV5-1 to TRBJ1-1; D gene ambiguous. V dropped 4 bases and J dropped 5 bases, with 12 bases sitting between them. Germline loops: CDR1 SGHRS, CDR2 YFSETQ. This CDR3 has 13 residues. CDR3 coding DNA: TGCGCCAGCAGCGGCGGAGTTGGGACTGAAGCTTTCTTT. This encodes CASSGGVGTEAFF. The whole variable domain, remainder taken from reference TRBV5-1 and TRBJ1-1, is KAGVTQTPRYLIKTRGQQVTLSCSPISGHRSVSWYQQTPGQGLQFLFEYFSETQRNKGNFPGRFSGRQFSNSRSEMNVSTLELGDSALYLCASSGGVGTEAFFGQGTRLTVV.

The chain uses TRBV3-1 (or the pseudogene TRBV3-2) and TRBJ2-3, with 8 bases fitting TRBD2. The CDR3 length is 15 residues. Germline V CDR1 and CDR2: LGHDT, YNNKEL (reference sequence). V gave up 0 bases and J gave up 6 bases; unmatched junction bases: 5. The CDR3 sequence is CASSQDLGGRDTQYF. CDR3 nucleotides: TGTGCCAGCAGCCAAGATCTCGGCGGGAGGGATACGCAGTATTTT.